This entry lists 9 T cell receptor beta chains sequenced from one sample in a study of cytomegalovirus exposure and HLA in healthy donors. PCR primers comprised 60 Vbeta and 13 Jbeta primers. Assay: immunoSEQ multiplex PCR; the TCRdb copy retains only in-frame clones and omits some. The sample lists over 95,000 clones; approximately 80% were seen once. Sequenced: PBMCs. Receptors originate from a man aged 35 to 55 in good health and CMV-seropositive.

V usage is TRBV4-2 and J usage is TRBJ2-5; weak D call: TRBD2 (6 bases). V lost 0 bases to trimming and J lost 2 bases, with 16 bases between them. Germline V lookup: CDR1 LGHNA, CDR2 YNFKEQ. The CDR3 loop spans 17 amino acids. This CDR3 reads CASSQDRGVRGQETQYF. The CDR3 DNA reads TGTGCCAGCAGCCAAGATCGAGGGGTGCGGGGACAAGAGACCCAGTACTTC.

The V call is TRBV6-6, the J call TRBJ1-4, with 8 nucleotides matching TRBD1. CDR1 is MNHNY and CDR2 is SVGAGI in the germline V gene (reference sequence). This CDR3 comprises 14 residues. Unmatched junction bases numbered 7, after V lost 6 bases and J lost 7 bases. CDR3 sequence: CASSLARGREKLFF. CDR3 nucleotide sequence: TGTGCCAGCAGCCTGGCCAGGGGGCGTGAAAAACTGTTTTTT.

The chain links TRBV7-3 to TRBJ2-1; 8 nucleotides line up with TRBD1. Per germline, CDR1 SGHTA and CDR2 FQGTGA. V lost 5 bases to trimming and J lost 6 bases; unmatched junction nucleotides: 6. This CDR3 region has 14 residues. CDR3 protein: CASSPDRGGNEQFF. CDR3 nucleotides: TGTGCCAGCAGCCCAGACAGGGGAGGCAATGAGCAGTTCTTC.

The V call is TRBV19, the J call TRBJ2-3, with D perhaps matching TRBD1 (5 bases). The V and J ends lost 5 bases and 0 bases respectively, with 12 bases between them. Germline assignment: CDR1 LNHDA and CDR2 SQIVND (reference sequence). The CDR3 runs to 15 residues. The CDR3 bases are TGTGCCAGTAGTTCCCGACAGCCTAGCACAGATACGCAGTATTTT. As protein: CASSSRQPSTDTQYF. Together with reference TRBV19 and TRBJ2-3, the CDR3 gives the full variable domain: DGGITQSPKYLFRKEGQNVTLSCEQNLNHDAMYWYRQDPGQGLRLIYYSQIVNDFQKGDIAEGYSVSREKKESFPLTVTSAQKNPTAFYLCASSSRQPSTDTQYFGPGTRLTVL.

This chain uses TRBV2 with TRBJ2-6, with 8 bases lining up with TRBD1. With V trimmed by 8 bases and J by 3 bases, 3 bases remained unmatched. The CDR3 is 14 amino acids. Germline values: CDR1 SNHLY, CDR2 FYNNEI. The CDR3 nucleotides are TGTGCCAGCGTCAGGGGGCTTGGGGCCAACGTCCTGACTTTC. This sequence encodes CASVRGLGANVLTF.

This chain joins TRBV30 and TRBJ2-7; 9 bases fit TRBD1. V shed 4 bases and J 4 bases; nucleotides not matched to a gene: 11. Germline V gene lookup returns CDR1 GTSNPN and CDR2 SVGIG (reference sequence). The CDR3 consists of 15 residues. CDR3 sequence reads: CAWKIPGQGSYEQYF. DNA for the CDR3: TGTGCCTGGAAAATTCCCGGACAGGGGTCGTACGAGCAGTACTTC.

The rearrangement uses TRBV15 and TRBJ2-7; 10 positions match TRBD1. Germline CDR1 and CDR2: LNHNV and YYDKDF (reference sequence). The V segment lost 1 base and the J segment 5 bases; nucleotides outside the gene matches: 2. CDR3 length: 14 amino acids. The CDR3 region has the DNA TGTGCCACCAGCAGAGGACAGGGGGCAAACGAGCAGTACTTC. It codes for CATSRGQGANEQYF.

This chain links TRBV11-1 with TRBJ1-6; unclear D gene. The CDR3 has 15 residues. V was pared by 2 bases and J by 0 bases, with 5 bases between. Germline-derived CDR1 and CDR2 are SGHAT and FQDESV (reference sequence). This chain's CDR3 is CASSLSSSYNSPLHF. The CDR3 region has the DNA TGTGCCAGCAGCTTATCGAGCTCCTATAATTCACCCCTCCACTTT.

The chain is built from TRBV30 and TRBJ1-5, with no clear D. The germline V gene has CDR1 GTSNPN and CDR2 SVGIG (reference sequence). V was clipped by 3 bases and J by 2 bases, with 17 bases between them. CDR3 length: 16 residues. The CDR3 spells CAWRPSFLGGNQPQHF. The DNA of the CDR3 is TGTGCCTGGAGACCCTCTTTCCTCGGGGGCAATCAGCCCCAGCATTTT.